This T cell receptor (beta chain) was sequenced in a study of early T cells in non-severe SARS-CoV-2 infection. Each CDR3 protein gets one entry after TCRdb re-called the 5' RACE reads with MiXCR. The table has about 71,000 distinct CDR3 sequences, around an eighth seen once. This clonotype was counted at least ten times. Trimming removed 4 bases from V and 6 bases from J, with 6 bases in between. The CDR3 extends over 11 amino acids. Germline V gene data show CDR1 as SNHLY and CDR2 as FYNNEI. The receptor was isolated from an adult who was a healthcare worker with PCR-confirmed SARS-CoV-2 infection or an uninfected control (not recorded which). Sequences were derived from whole blood, sampled at baseline. The chain employs TRBV2 and TRBJ1-2; no clear D. The CDR3: CASSVKDGYTF. In DNA form, the CDR3 reads TGTGCCAGCAGTGTAAAGGATGGCTACACCTTC.